This TCR beta chain was sequenced for a study of control samples from healthy donors and cancer patients. The assay was immunoSEQ multiplex PCR, and TCRdb's table has in-frame clones only and misses some. This sample has about 180,000 clones, with around 92% found just once. This CDR3 contains 15 residues. Sequencing was performed on blood. This TCR came from a woman between 40 and 55 years old in good health. V is TRBV21-1 and J is TRBJ1-2; the table's D call, TRBD1, has no DNA check behind it. TRBV21-1 corresponds to a pseudogene. CDR3 region: CASSKWRTGGRGYTF. Written as DNA, the CDR3 is TGTGCCAGCAGCAAATGGAGGACAGGGGGCCGGGGCTACACCTTC.